Below, 8 T cell receptor beta chains from the same sample are listed, as sequenced in a study of beta chain features in type 1 diabetes. The isolated RNA, all of it, was reverse transcribed, so expressed TCRB transcripts were what got sequenced. Repertoires were generated with immunoSEQ multiplex PCR, while TCRdb's copy carries only in-frame clones and drops some. Of approximately 200,000 clones listed, 9% to 10% are singletons. The sample consisted of naive CD4+ T cells from blood. The receptors come from a woman under 30 in good health.

This clone showed up many times. The V gene is TRBV19, the J gene TRBJ2-2, with unresolved D. V lost 7 bases and J lost 5, with 8 bases in between. Germline lookup yields CDR1 LNHDA and CDR2 SQIVND (reference sequence). CDR3 length: 12 amino acids. In nucleotides, the CDR3 is TGTGCCAGTATGTCGAGGACCGGGGAGCTGTTTTTT. Amino acids: CASMSRTGELFF. Full variable domain (rest looked up from reference TRBV19 and TRBJ2-2): DGGITQSPKYLFRKEGQNVTLSCEQNLNHDAMYWYRQDPGQGLRLIYYSQIVNDFQKGDIAEGYSVSREKKESFPLTVTSAQKNPTAFYLCASMSRTGELFFGEGSRLTVL.

This clone was recorded at least ten times. The chain joins TRBV9 to TRBJ2-1, with D possibly being TRBD1 (6 bases). The CDR3 has 13 amino acids. Germline-derived CDR1 and CDR2 are SGDLS and YYNGEE. With 1 base removed from V and 5 bases from J, the gap between germline ends came to 7 bases. CDR3 DNA: TGTGCCAGCAGCGTATGGACAGACAATGAGCAGTTCTTC. Translating it yields CASSVWTDNEQFF.

This chain joins TRBV11-2 and TRBJ1-1; 7 bases match TRBD1. Germline V lookup: CDR1 SGHAT, CDR2 FQNNGV. There are 12 residues in the CDR3. Losses at the gene ends were 1 base for V and 11 bases for J; bases not matched to a gene: 4. CDR3 nucleotide sequence: TGTGCCAGCAGCTTAGCGGACAGGTTGGCTTTCTTT. Translation gives CASSLADRLAFF.

This clone was seen a handful of times. This CDR3 is CSAAAGSTDTQYF. CDR3 nucleotide sequence: TGCAGCGCCGCCGCGGGGTCCACAGATACGCAGTATTTT. The chain links TRBV29-1 to TRBJ2-3; possible D gene TRBD2, 6 bases. Per germline, CDR1 SQVTM and CDR2 ANQGSEA. V was pared by 7 bases and J by 2 bases, with 13 bases between. The length of the CDR3 is 13 residues.

The gene calls are TRBV2 and TRBJ2-3; 10 bases align to TRBD1. Germline V gives CDR1 SNHLY, CDR2 FYNNEI. This CDR3 spans 15 amino acids. V lost 6 bases to trimming and J lost 2 bases; unmatched junction nucleotides: 5. The CDR3 DNA is TGTGCCAGCAGCGTAGACAGGGGGCACACAGATACGCAGTATTTT. Its protein is CASSVDRGHTDTQYF. The whole variable domain, filled in from reference TRBV2 and TRBJ2-3, reads EPEVTQTPSHQVTQMGQEVILRCVPISNHLYFYWYRQILGQKVEFLVSFYNNEISEKSEIFDDQFSVERPDGSNFTLKIRSTKLEDSAMYFCASSVDRGHTDTQYFGPGTRLTVL.

This clone was seen a few times. Other DNA variants within this sample encode the same CDR3. This chain's CDR3 is CASSWGQGNTEAFF. The DNA of the CDR3 is TGCGCCAGCAGCTGGGGACAGGGGAACACTGAAGCTTTCTTT. The rearrangement uses TRBV5-1 and TRBJ1-1, with 9 bases lining up with TRBD1. The J segment lost 1 base and the V segment lost 3 bases, leaving 1 base of the junction unmatched. Germline CDR1 reads SGHRS; CDR2 reads YFSETQ. The length of the CDR3 is 14 residues.

Comment on this clone: The identical CDR3 is also encoded by other nucleotide sequences in the sample. The CDR3: CASSVAGANTEAFF. The DNA for the CDR3 is TGTGCCAGCAGCGTAGCCGGTGCGAACACTGAAGCTTTCTTT. V is TRBV9 and J is TRBJ1-1; D is unresolved. This CDR3 contains 14 residues. The V gene lost 0 bases and the J gene lost 1 base, with 7 bases spanning the gap. Germline values: CDR1 SGDLS, CDR2 YYNGEE.

This clone was observed a few times. The chain recombines TRBV30 with TRBJ1-1, with 9 positions matching TRBD1. Germline V gene lookup returns CDR1 GTSNPN and CDR2 SVGIG (reference sequence). Trimming at V came to 3 bases and at J to 4 bases, leaving 3 bases not matched to a gene. The CDR3 length is 13 residues. As DNA, the CDR3 is TGTGCCTGGAGGACGACAGGGGGCACTGAAGCTTTCTTT. It specifies CAWRTTGGTEAFF.